This T cell receptor beta chain is drawn from a study of T cells in Graves' hyperthyroidism and ophthalmopathy. At the level of the study: Peripheral blood was secured at the point of initial diagnosis, before any treatment. Study outcomes and limitations: Prediction of ophthalmopathy progression came a median about 6 months pre-onset. Most clonotypes that expanded in the thyroid above 0.001 also showed up in blood.

This clonotype was seen many times. Its antigen is undetermined. Germline CDR1 and CDR2: LGHDT and YNNKEL (reference sequence). Trimming left V 4 bases short and J 1 base short, with 8 bases between. The length of the CDR3 is 14 residues. Amplified TCR beta CDR3 regions derived from RNA transcripts. The study used the HTBI primer set for a first-round RT-PCR of the TCR CDR3. TCRdb re-called the multiplex PCR reads with MiXCR, one entry per CDR3 protein. Altogether roughly 290,000 distinct CDR3 sequences are present, roughly 13% being singletons, with the ten largest covering roughly 8.2%. Sequencing input: blood. The chain employs TRBV3-1 and TRBJ1-5; no firm D call. This TCR was sampled from a woman between 40 and 55 years old with Graves' hyperthyroidism. The CDR3 DNA follows: TGTGCCAGCAGCCCCTTTATGAGCAATCAGCCCCAGCATTTT. This gives the protein CASSPFMSNQPQHF.